A single sample gave rise to the 2 T cell receptor beta chains below, sequenced in a study of blood T cell repertoires in COVID-19. The assay was immunoSEQ multiplex PCR, and TCRdb's table has in-frame clones only and misses some. The sample holds 450,000 to 600,000 clones, 87% seen once. The sample taken for sequencing was PBMCs or T cells enriched from blood (not recorded which). The receptors derive from a woman younger than 35 who had recovered from COVID-19.

This chain connects TRBV5-1 to TRBJ2-1; D remains ambiguous. The CDR3 consists of 16 residues. V was clipped by 4 bases and J by 2 bases, with 16 bases between them. The V gene's germline CDR1 is SGHRS and CDR2 YFSETQ. Here the CDR3 DNA reads TGCGCCAGCAGCCCTTGGTATAGTCAAGCCTACAATGAGCAGTTCTTC. Residues: CASSPWYSQAYNEQFF.

This chain uses TRBV19 with TRBJ1-2, with TRBD1 matching 7 bases. The J segment lost 5 bases and the V segment lost 6 bases, leaving 6 bases of the junction unmatched. The CDR3 covers 13 residues. Germline V gives CDR1 LNHDA, CDR2 SQIVND (reference sequence). DNA of the CDR3: TGTGCCAGTAGCACTGGGACAGTTTATGGCTACACCTTC. This sequence encodes CASSTGTVYGYTF.